A single sample is the source of the 19 T cell receptor beta chains below, sequenced in a study of T cell clonality in common variable immunodeficiency. Findings of the study overall: Fewer deletions and N-nucleotide insertions were reportedly seen in common variable immunodeficiency TCR beta sequences.

The antigens these receptors bind are not known. The method was immunoSEQ multiplex PCR; TCRdb's version includes in-frame clones alone and lacks a portion of them. Recorded here are 40,000 to 50,000 clones, none singletons. The sample consisted of peripheral blood mononuclear cells. The receptors stem from a human donor with common variable immunodeficiency.

This clone was counted only a few times. Read data end 3 residues before the CDR3 end; the end is taken from the germline J gene. The rearrangement links TRBV27 to TRBJ2-7; no definite D call. The CDR3 covers 11 residues. From germline, CDR1 is MNHEY and CDR2 SMNVEV (reference sequence). V gave up 3 bases and J gave up 3 bases, with 3 bases separating them. This CDR3 reads CASSFFYEQYF. The CDR3 bases that were read are TGTGCCAGCAGTTTCTTCTACGAG.

This clone was observed many times. The read is 3 residues too short to cover the CDR3 end, so that end is filled in from the germline J gene. The chain uses TRBV5-1 and TRBJ2-7, with TRBD1 matching over 7 bases. The V and J ends lost 3 bases and 3 bases, in that order; junction bases with no gene match: 9. Per the germline V gene, CDR1 is SGHRS and CDR2 is YFSETQ. The CDR3 covers 15 residues. The CDR3 loop reads CASSSPRTGLYEQYF. The sequenced part of the CDR3 DNA is TGCGCCAGCAGCTCCCCCCGGACAGGACTCTACGAG.

This clone has more than one count but fewer than ten. The CDR3 goes on 3 residues after the read ends, and that part is filled in from the germline J gene. The chain is built from TRBV2 and TRBJ2-7; tentatively, D is TRBD2 (6 bases). Germline V gene data show CDR1 as SNHLY and CDR2 as FYNNEI. Trimming left V 3 bases short and J 2 bases short, with 11 bases between. The length of the CDR3 is 14 residues. The CDR3 bases that were read are TGTGCCAGCAGTGATGGGGGGTGGGCCTACGAG. This codes for CASSDGGWAYE. From start to end, the CDR3 is CASSDGGWAYEQYF.

This clone was detected many times. The read comes to an end 3 residues before the CDR3 does, leaving the germline J gene to fill in the end. The chain employs TRBV30 and TRBJ1-1; possible D gene TRBD1, 5 bases. The germline CDR1 and CDR2 sequences are GTSNPN and SVGIG (reference sequence). This CDR3 has 13 residues. V was clipped by 4 bases and J by 1 base, with 10 bases between them. The DNA read from the CDR3 is TGTGCCTGGATACTCAGGGCGAACACTGAA. Encoded protein: CAWILRANTE. The whole CDR3 region reads CAWILRANTEAFF.

Note on this clone: The read ends 3 residues before the CDR3 terminus; that terminus is restored from the germline J gene. The chain carries TRBV10-2 and TRBJ2-1; D not resolved. CDR3 size: 12 residues. The V end was cut by 3 bases, the J end by 5 bases, with 5 bases between. Germline V gives CDR1 WSHSY, CDR2 SAAADI. CDR3 region: CASSDLNNEQFF. The CDR3 DNA, read in part, is TGCGCCAGCAGTGACTTAAACAATGAG.

This clone was recorded many times. With the read ending 3 residues before the CDR3 end, the germline J gene is used to fill in that end. The rearrangement joins TRBV18 to TRBJ2-1; D uncertain. CDR3 length: 13 residues. Between the trimmed V and J ends, which lost 6 bases and 2 bases, there was a span of 8 bases. Germline CDR1 reads KGHSH; CDR2 reads LQKENI. Partial CDR3 DNA: TGTGCCAGCTCCCCTCCCGCCTACAATGAG. Its protein is CASSPPAYNE. The whole CDR3 protein reads CASSPPAYNEQFF.

This clone was found a few times. CDR3 DNA, as far as it was read: TGTGCCAGCTCTCAGGGGAGTTCGTCCTACGAG. Protein: CASSQGSSSYE. The entire CDR3 is CASSQGSSSYEQYF. The chain couples TRBV18 to TRBJ2-7; D is perhaps TRBD1 (6 bases). With the read ending 3 residues before the CDR3 end, the germline J gene is used to fill in that end. Germline-derived CDR1 and CDR2 are KGHSH and LQKENI. The CDR3 runs to 14 residues. Trimming removed 6 bases at V and 1 base at J, with 13 bases between.

As for this clone: The read terminates 3 residues before the CDR3 end, so the remaining end is supplied by the germline J gene. The chain employs TRBV2 and TRBJ1-4; 10 nucleotides match TRBD1. CDR3 size: 14 residues. V was pared by 8 bases and J by 4 bases, with 4 bases of the junction left unmatched. Germline-derived CDR1 and CDR2 are SNHLY and FYNNEI. This chain's CDR3 is CASLRDRGNEKLFF. Partial CDR3 DNA: TGTGCCAGCCTCCGGGACAGGGGTAATGAAAAA.

Notes on this clone: The read ends 3 residues before the CDR3 terminus; that terminus is restored from the germline J gene. The chain recombines TRBV5-1 with TRBJ2-1; D may be TRBD2 (5 bases). The germline V gene encodes CDR1 SGHRS and CDR2 YFSETQ. This CDR3 has 15 amino acids. The V end lost 0 bases, the J end lost 3 bases, and 10 bases lay between the germline ends. The sequenced CDR3 bases are TGCGCCAGCAGCTTGGGCGGGTTGGTCTACAATGAG. It yields the protein CASSLGGLVYNE. The whole CDR3 region reads CASSLGGLVYNEQFF.

Concerning this clone: The read terminates 3 residues before the CDR3 end, so the remaining end is supplied by the germline J gene. This chain joins TRBV19 and TRBJ2-7, with 9 bases that match TRBD1. CDR1 and CDR2 from the germline V gene are LNHDA and SQIVND (reference sequence). This CDR3 comprises 14 residues. With V trimmed by 7 bases and J by 2 bases, 6 bases remained unmatched. The CDR3 is CASTPGQGPYEQYF. The sequenced CDR3 bases are TGTGCCAGTACCCCGGGACAGGGCCCCTACGAG.

This clone was found a few times. The DNA ends 3 residues before the CDR3 does, and the rest of the CDR3 is filled in from the germline J gene. The chain is built from TRBV20-1 and TRBJ2-7; 9 nucleotides match TRBD1. This CDR3 contains 13 residues. CDR1 DFQATT and CDR2 SNEGSKA come from the germline V gene (reference sequence). The ends lost 5 bases at V and 4 bases at J; junction bases unmatched: 6. CDR3 region: CSAGGQGMYEQYF. The part of the CDR3 DNA that was read is TGCAGTGCTGGGGGACAGGGAATGTACGAG.

As concerns this clone: The CDR3 end is not reached by the read, which stops 3 residues before it; the germline J gene fills it in. The V and J genes are TRBV7-2 and TRBJ2-5; possible D gene TRBD1, 6 bases. V shed 2 bases and J shed 4 bases, with 8 bases lying between them. Germline lookup yields CDR1 SGHTA and CDR2 FQGNSA. This CDR3 region has 13 residues. CDR3 bases read: TGTGCCAGCAGCTTATCAGGGGTAGAGACC. This encodes CASSLSGVET. The entire CDR3 reads CASSLSGVETQYF.

In its sample, this clone was seen many times. The read gets to within 3 residues of the CDR3 end, and the germline J gene fills in the rest. The chain carries TRBV7-2 and TRBJ1-6, with 10 bases identical to TRBD1. The germline gives CDR1 SGHTA, CDR2 FQGNSA. Trimming at V came to 4 bases and at J to 12 bases, leaving 6 bases not matched to a gene. The CDR3 contains 14 residues. Partial CDR3 DNA: TGTGCCAGCAGCTCGGGACAGGGGTTTTTACCC. It yields the protein CASSSGQGFLP. The full CDR3 reads CASSSGQGFLPLHF.

This clone has at least ten counts. Sequencing ends 3 residues short of the CDR3 end; the germline J gene provides the rest. V gene TRBV7-6 combines with J gene TRBJ2-7, with TRBD2 identical over 7 bases. The CDR3 sequence is 16 residues long. V was clipped by 4 bases and J by 3 bases; unmatched bases: 12. Germline V gene data show CDR1 as SGHVS and CDR2 as FNYEAQ. CDR3 DNA, as far as it was read: TGTGCCAGCAGCTCATTAACGGGCGGGAGAAACTACGAG. Its protein product is CASSSLTGGRNYE. In full, the CDR3 reads CASSSLTGGRNYEQYF.

In its sample, this clone was seen many times. The read comes to an end 3 residues before the CDR3 does, leaving the germline J gene to fill in the end. The chain links TRBV2 to TRBJ2-5; 10 bases align to TRBD1. From germline, CDR1 is SNHLY and CDR2 FYNNEI. This CDR3 has 15 residues. V lost 8 bases, J lost 2 bases, and 8 bases stayed unmatched. The sequenced CDR3 bases are TGTGCCAGCGGAAAGGGACAGGGGTTACAAGAGACC. Amino acid sequence: CASGKGQGLQET. The full-length CDR3 reads as CASGKGQGLQETQYF.

The part of the CDR3 DNA that was read is TGTGCCAGCAGTGAACAGGGTGCGAGGAACACTGAA. This sequence encodes CASSEQGARNTE. The CDR3, in full, reads CASSEQGARNTEAFF. This chain links TRBV6-1 with TRBJ1-1; D possibly corresponds to TRBD1 (5 bases). The read ends 3 residues shy of where the CDR3 ends; the end is completed using the germline J gene. Deletions cut 2 bases from V and 1 base from J, with 11 bases between. CDR1 is MNHNS, CDR2 SASEGT, per germline. There are 15 residues in the CDR3.

This clone was detected ten times or more. The read ends 3 residues early relative to the CDR3; the germline J gene fills the gap. The rearrangement links TRBV18 to TRBJ2-2; D is unclear. CDR1 is KGHSH, CDR2 LQKENI, per germline. The CDR3 length is 15 residues. V lost 3 bases and J 0 bases, leaving 8 bases between the germline ends. Partial CDR3 DNA: TGTGCCAGCTCACCGAGGCAGGCGAACACCGGGGAG. Protein: CASSPRQANTGE. The whole CDR3 sequence reads CASSPRQANTGELFF.

In its sample, this clone was seen a few times. The CDR3 bases that were read are TGTGCCAGTAAGACTAGCGGGGAATACAATGAG. It encodes CASKTSGEYNE. The whole CDR3 sequence is CASKTSGEYNEQFF. The rearrangement joins TRBV6-2 or TRBV6-3 to TRBJ2-1; 11 bases match TRBD2. The sequence runs out 3 residues before the end of the CDR3; the remainder is reconstructed from the germline J gene. CDR3 length equals 14 residues. V trimming: 9 bases; J trimming: 4 bases; junction bases outside the gene matches: 5. Germline CDR1 and CDR2: MNHEY and SVGEGT.

This clone was picked up many times. The observed sequence ends 3 residues before the CDR3 terminus, with the missing tail filled in from the germline J gene. The chain carries TRBV9 and TRBJ2-6; 7 bases fit TRBD1. The CDR3 spans 17 residues. The V segment lost 2 bases and the J segment 3 bases; nucleotides outside the gene matches: 8. From germline, CDR1 is SGDLS and CDR2 YYNGEE. CDR3: CASSVRQGYFGANVLTF. The CDR3 DNA, read in part, is TGTGCCAGCAGCGTGAGACAGGGTTATTTTGGGGCCAACGTC.